Listed below are T cell receptor beta chains from one sample, sequenced in a study of shared clonotypes between healthy human individuals. Libraries were prepared by immunoSEQ multiplex PCR; TCRdb keeps only in-frame clonotypes and omits some of them. The table records about 580,000 clones, 95% to 98% of them present only once. Sample: naive CD8+ T cells sorted from blood. These receptors all come from a man under 40 in good health. Both conserved end residues are part of each CDR3. Each record gives: J gene, D gene, clone size, V gene, CDR3 DNA, CDR3 protein. D genes are given only for firm matches. Size values are once, few and many counts, or a class for expanded clones, and some rows have none.

J gene: TRBJ2-7
D gene: .
clone size: .
V gene: TRBV9
CDR3 DNA: TGTGCCAGCAGCGTGGATGGTGGTCCGACCTACGAGCAGTACTTC
CDR3 protein: CASSVDGGPTYEQYF

J gene: TRBJ1-5
D gene: .
clone size: .
V gene: TRBV2
CDR3 DNA: TGTGCCAGCACCGTAGGGGGGGCTCCTAGGGATCAGCCCCAGCATTTT
CDR3 protein: CASTVGGAPRDQPQHF

J gene: TRBJ1-2
D gene: .
clone size: .
V gene: TRBV7-6
CDR3 DNA: TGTGCCAGCAGCGCGGGGGCGGATGGCTACACCTTC
CDR3 protein: CASSAGADGYTF

J gene: TRBJ2-3
D gene: .
clone size: .
V gene: TRBV27
CDR3 DNA: TGTGCCAGCAGTAGAGAACAGGGAACTCGCACAGATACGCAGTATTTT
CDR3 protein: CASSREQGTRTDTQYF

J gene: TRBJ2-1
D gene: TRBD2
clone size: .
V gene: TRBV7-9
CDR3 DNA: TGTGCCAGCAGCTCCCGGACTAGCGCTCACAATGAGCAGTTCTTC
CDR3 protein: CASSSRTSAHNEQFF

J gene: TRBJ2-5
D gene: .
clone size: .
V gene: TRBV7-2
CDR3 DNA: TGTGCCAGCAGCTTAGAATTGTCCTCAAATCAAGAGACCCAGTACTTC
CDR3 protein: CASSLELSSNQETQYF

J gene: TRBJ2-5
D gene: TRBD1
clone size: .
V gene: TRBV11-2
CDR3 DNA: TGTGCCAGCAGCTCGACAGGGACCCAAGAGACCCAGTACTTC
CDR3 protein: CASSSTGTQETQYF

J gene: TRBJ2-5
D gene: .
clone size: .
V gene: TRBV13
CDR3 DNA: TGTGCCAGCAGCACGGACAGAGTGACGGAGACCCAGTACTTC
CDR3 protein: CASSTDRVTETQYF

J gene: TRBJ2-3
D gene: TRBD1
clone size: .
V gene: TRBV10-1
CDR3 DNA: TGCGCCAGCAGCTCGGACAGGGAGCTTTGGGCAGATACGCAGTATTTT
CDR3 protein: CASSSDRELWADTQYF

J gene: TRBJ2-5
D gene: .
clone size: .
V gene: TRBV29-1
CDR3 DNA: TGCAGCGCCCGGGAAGAGACCCAGTACTTC
CDR3 protein: CSAREETQYF

J gene: TRBJ2-1
D gene: .
clone size: .
V gene: TRBV7-2
CDR3 DNA: TGTGCCAGCACCCCGGCGAATGAGCAGTTCTTC
CDR3 protein: CASTPANEQFF

J gene: TRBJ2-1
D gene: .
clone size: .
V gene: TRBV7-3
CDR3 DNA: TGTGCCAGCAGCGGACAAAAGAGCTCCTACAATGAGCAGTTCTTC
CDR3 protein: CASSGQKSSYNEQFF

J gene: TRBJ2-1
D gene: TRBD2
clone size: .
V gene: TRBV5-1
CDR3 DNA: TGCGCCAGCAGCTTCGGGACTAGCGGGAGCGATGAGCAGTTCTTC
CDR3 protein: CASSFGTSGSDEQFF

J gene: TRBJ2-7
D gene: .
clone size: .
V gene: TRBV5-4
CDR3 DNA: TGTGCCAGCAGCCCTACTCTAGCTGACTCCTACGAGCAGTACTTC
CDR3 protein: CASSPTLADSYEQYF

J gene: TRBJ1-2
D gene: TRBD1
clone size: few
V gene: TRBV10-3
CDR3 DNA: TGTGCCATCAGTGACGGGACAGCTAACTATGGCTACACCTTC
CDR3 protein: CAISDGTANYGYTF

J gene: TRBJ2-5
D gene: TRBD1
clone size: .
V gene: TRBV6-5
CDR3 DNA: TGTGCCAGCAGTTACAGTGCAGGGGGTACACAAGAGACCCAGTACTTC
CDR3 protein: CASSYSAGGTQETQYF

J gene: TRBJ2-1
D gene: .
clone size: .
V gene: TRBV7-9
CDR3 DNA: TGTGCCAGCAGACAGGTTACTGGCAATGAGCAGTTCTTC
CDR3 protein: CASRQVTGNEQFF

J gene: TRBJ1-5
D gene: .
clone size: .
V gene: TRBV2
CDR3 DNA: TGTGCCAGCAGTTCCGGGTCCACATCACAGCCCCAGCATTTT
CDR3 protein: CASSSGSTSQPQHF

J gene: TRBJ2-1
D gene: .
clone size: .
V gene: TRBV7-2
CDR3 DNA: TGTGCCAGCAGCTTAGACGTTGGCTCCTACAATGAGCAGTTCTTC
CDR3 protein: CASSLDVGSYNEQFF

J gene: TRBJ2-1
D gene: .
clone size: .
V gene: TRBV29-1
CDR3 DNA: TGCAGCGTTAACAAAAGGATTCGGAGGGCCAATGAGCAGTTCTTC
CDR3 protein: CSVNKRIRRANEQFF